The T cell receptor (beta chain) described here comes from a study of Tregs in tolerant kidney transplant recipients. Study-level points and caveats: Few patients were studied, so findings need validation in larger groups. This study did not directly address biological reproducibility. Activated donor B cell expansion appeared to reveal the most relevant donor-specific TCRbeta repertoire.

Notes on this clone: The antigen is undetermined.

Thawed PBMCs were FACS-sorted into unstimulated CD4+CD25+CD127- regulatory T cells, CD4+CD25- non-regulatory cells, CD4 and CD8 cells. The CDR3 sequence is 16 residues long. V lost 1 base and J lost 3; bases outside the gene matches: 4. Germline values: CDR1 SGHTA, CDR2 FQGTGA. Repertoires were generated with immunoSEQ multiplex PCR, while TCRdb's copy carries only in-frame clones and drops some. The data hold about 77,000 clones, with nearly 98% observed a single time. The clonotype originates from a human donor who received a combined kidney and bone marrow transplant. The gene calls are TRBV7-3 and TRBJ2-3; TRBD2 aligns across 10 bases. The sample in question was CD4+ T cells from blood, obtained before the transplant. The CDR3 protein is CASSLMASGGTDTQYF. The CDR3 nucleotides read TGTGCCAGCAGCTTAATGGCTAGCGGGGGTACAGATACGCAGTATTTT.